This T cell receptor beta chain was found in a study of post-analysis software for immune sequencing data. The wider study: Patients with relapsing-remitting, secondary progressive and progressive-relapsing multiple sclerosis courses were all represented.

On this clonotype: The antigen remains undetermined.

In germline, CDR1 is LGHNA, CDR2 YNFKEQ. The CDR3 has 15 residues. Whole-study findings and limits: Multiple sclerosis patients had significantly lower normalized Chao1 diversity than controls. There were five or six TRBV segments more frequent in patients than controls, and TRBV5-6, TRBV5-1 and TRBV20-1 were among them. Under F measure analysis, samples from one preparation batch co-clustered strongly.

Researchers reported that TCR beta cDNA libraries carried unique molecular identifiers. Once 1 to 10 million T cells were used, 400,000 to 550,000 cDNA molecules resulted. A single record per CDR3 protein comes from TCRdb applying MiXCR to the PCR reads. The profile shows fewer than 900,000 distinct CDR3 sequences, roughly 50% of them singletons. This clonotype originated in a girl between 10 and 17 years old with multiple sclerosis. The sample consisted of blood. The genes are TRBV4-2 and TRBJ2-1, with D hard to call. The J call is in doubt because the DNA end fits TRBJ2-7 better. In DNA, the CDR3 is TGTGCCAGCAGCCAAGAAGGAGAATCCTACAATGAGCAGTACTTC. It is translated as CASSQEGESYNEQYF.